Listed below are T cell receptor beta chains from one sample, sequenced in a study of T-cell memory formation after mild COVID-19. TCRdb re-derived calls from the 5' RACE reads in MiXCR, one entry per CDR3 protein. The data show around 300,000 distinct CDR3 sequences, roughly an eighth seen once. Sequenced material: PBMCs or a T cell subset sorted from them (not recorded which). The receptors come from a man between 18 and 29 years old who had mild COVID-19 (a few samples of this study predate the infection). Cell type and time point are not known. Each CDR3 is given with its conserved first and last residue. The D gene is left open where the match is weak. Expanded clones are given a class, and other clones once, few, many or no size at all.

v_gene	len	abundance	d_gene	j_gene	CDR3nt	CDR3aa
TRBV20-1	14	once	TRBD2	TRBJ2-2	TGCAGTGCTAACCGAGCGGGACGAACCGGGGAGCTGTTTTTT	CSANRAGRTGELFF
TRBV7-8	15	few	TRBD1	TRBJ2-5	TGTGCCAGCAGCTTGGGACAGGGAGGGGAAGAGACCCAGTACTTC	CASSLGQGGEETQYF
TRBV7-3	15	many	TRBD1	TRBJ2-2	TGTGCCAGCAGTCCACAGGGGGCGAACACCGGGGAGCTGTTTTTT	CASSPQGANTGELFF
TRBV30	11	many	NA	TRBJ2-5	TGTGCCTGGAGTACCCCAGGGACCCAGTACTTC	CAWSTPGTQYF
TRBV7-2	16	NA	NA	TRBJ2-3	TGTGCCAGCAGCGCGTGGACCGGGTTGAACACAGATACGCAGTATTTT	CASSAWTGLNTDTQYF
TRBV5-1	15	NA	NA	TRBJ2-2	TGCGCCAGCAGCCCCCTAAGGGGAGCCACCGGGGAGCTGTTTTTT	CASSPLRGATGELFF
TRBV12-3/TRBV12-4	15	few	NA	TRBJ2-5	TGTGCCAGCACCCAAACCGGGACCTGGGAAGAGACCCAGTACTTC	CASTQTGTWEETQYF
TRBV18	15	NA	NA	TRBJ1-1	TGTGCCAGCTCACCACCGGGGGGGAGAGGGACTGAAGCTTTCTTT	CASSPPGGRGTEAFF
TRBV10-3	14	NA	TRBD2	TRBJ2-5	TGTGCCATCCGAACGACTAGCGGAGGGGAGACCCAGTACTTC	CAIRTTSGGETQYF
TRBV5-6	15	NA	NA	TRBJ1-2	TGTGCCAGCAGCTTAGGTACAGATCCTCTCTATGGCTACACCTTC	CASSLGTDPLYGYTF
TRBV20-1	13	few	NA	TRBJ1-1	TGCAGTGCTAGAGATCGTAATAGCACTGAAGCTTTCTTT	CSARDRNSTEAFF
TRBV5-1	16	few	TRBD2	TRBJ2-3	TGCGCCAGCAGCCACCCATCGGGACTAGGCACAGATACGCAGTATTTT	CASSHPSGLGTDTQYF
TRBV6-4	16	NA	TRBD1	TRBJ1-2	TGTGCCAGCAGTGCCCTCGGGACAGGGGGCATTAATGGCTACACCTTC	CASSALGTGGINGYTF
TRBV5-1	14	NA	TRBD2	TRBJ2-3	TGCGCCAGCAATAGCGGGGGAGGCACAGATACGCAGTATTTT	CASNSGGGTDTQYF
TRBV28	12	NA	NA	TRBJ1-3	TGTGCCAGCAGTTTAGCCCGGCACACCATATATTTT	CASSLARHTIYF
TRBV6-2/TRBV6-3	18	NA	TRBD2	TRBJ2-3	TGTGCCAGCAGTTACTCGAAACTGGCGGGGGAGATCACAGATACGCAGTATTTT	CASSYSKLAGEITDTQYF
TRBV20-1	13	NA	NA	TRBJ2-7	TGCAGTGCTACCCCAGGGGGGAAGAACGAGCAGTACTTC	CSATPGGKNEQYF
TRBV12-3/TRBV12-4	16	many	NA	TRBJ1-6	TGTGCCAGCAGTTCCGGCGGATTCTCCTATAATTCACCCCTCCACTTT	CASSSGGFSYNSPLHF
TRBV10-3	15	NA	TRBD2	TRBJ2-1	TGTGCCATTTCTAGGACTAGCGGGGGGGCAGGTGAGCAGTTCTTC	CAISRTSGGAGEQFF
TRBV7-8	13	NA	NA	TRBJ2-1	TGTGCCAGCAGCTCCCCGGTCTACAATGAGCAGTTCTTC	CASSSPVYNEQFF
TRBV5-1	15	many	NA	TRBJ1-1	TGCGCCAGCAGCTTGCAAGGGGGGACAAACACTGAAGCTTTCTTT	CASSLQGGTNTEAFF
TRBV20-1	15	NA	NA	TRBJ2-3	TGCAGTGCAAATAGTGTGGCTGGGGGTCCAGATACGCAGTATTTT	CSANSVAGGPDTQYF
TRBV20-1	15	many	NA	TRBJ2-1	TGCAGTGCCCCATGGGGGCGGGCCTTTAAATCGGCGCAGTTCTTC	CSAPWGRAFKSAQFF
TRBV6-2/TRBV6-3	11	NA	TRBD1	TRBJ1-1	TGTGCCAGCTTACAGGGGACTGAAGCTTTCTTT	CASLQGTEAFF
TRBV9	15	NA	NA	TRBJ2-2	TGTGCCAGCAGCGTAGCTTCCACGAACACCGGGGAGCTGTTTTTT	CASSVASTNTGELFF
TRBV5-1	12	NA	NA	TRBJ2-7	TGCGCCAGTCGGGCCGTTGACTACGAGCAGTACTTC	CASRAVDYEQYF
TRBV12-3/TRBV12-4	13	NA	NA	TRBJ2-7	TGTGCCAGCAGTTTTGGGCAGGTCTACGAGCAGTACTTC	CASSFGQVYEQYF
TRBV7-9	16	NA	TRBD2	TRBJ2-1	TGTGCCAGCAGCTTATTCGGAACTAGCGGGAACAATGAGCAGTTCTTC	CASSLFGTSGNNEQFF
TRBV5-1	14	NA	NA	TRBJ2-3	TGCGCCAGCAGCTTGGGGGTCCTCACAGATACGCAGTATTTT	CASSLGVLTDTQYF
TRBV7-2	12	once	NA	TRBJ1-6	TGTGCCAGCGGGAGAGGAATTAAGGCCCTCCACTTT	CASGRGIKALHF
TRBV10-1	14	NA	TRBD1	TRBJ2-1	TGCGCCAGCAGTGAGGTGGACAGGGCCAATGAGCAGTTCTTC	CASSEVDRANEQFF
TRBV4-1	17	many	TRBD2	TRBJ2-3	TGCGCCAGCAGCCAAGGTTTGCTAGCGGGGTACACAGATACGCAGTATTTT	CASSQGLLAGYTDTQYF
TRBV10-1	13	few	TRBD1	TRBJ2-7	TGCGCCAGCAGTCGGGACAGCTCTGGATTCAGGTACTTC	CASSRDSSGFRYF
TRBV20-1	14	NA	NA	TRBJ2-3	TGCAGTGCTAGCAAGGGTCGGAGTCCAGATACGCAGTATTTT	CSASKGRSPDTQYF
TRBV6-2/TRBV6-3	12	few	NA	TRBJ2-1	TGTGCCAGCAGTTACCGGGCGGATGAGCAGTTCTTC	CASSYRADEQFF
TRBV6-6	14	many	TRBD1	TRBJ1-4	TGTGCCAGCAGTTCTGACAGGGTGGGGGAAAAACTGTTTTTT	CASSSDRVGEKLFF
TRBV9	13	NA	NA	TRBJ2-7	TGTGCCAGCAGCGTTCGGACGGGAAGCGAGCAGTACTTC	CASSVRTGSEQYF
TRBV7-9	13	many	TRBD2	TRBJ2-3	TGTGCCAGCAAACACCCTAGCGGAGATACGCAGTATTTT	CASKHPSGDTQYF
TRBV5-1	16	many	NA	TRBJ2-2	TGCGCCAGCAGCCCCCGAGCAGGGCTGCACACCGGGGAGCTGTTTTTT	CASSPRAGLHTGELFF
TRBV7-8	15	NA	NA	TRBJ2-5	TGTGCCAGCAGCTATGAAGGGAATAGGCAAGAGACCCAGTACTTC	CASSYEGNRQETQYF
TRBV4-2	13	few	TRBD2	TRBJ2-1	TGTGCCAGCAGCCAGCGGGGGGGCCATGAGCAGTTCTTC	CASSQRGGHEQFF
TRBV20-1	15	few	TRBD1	TRBJ2-4	TGCAGTGCTAGAGATGGGGCAGGGGGTAGGGACATTCAGTACTTC	CSARDGAGGRDIQYF
TRBV3-1	15	NA	NA	TRBJ1-1	TGTGCCAGCAGCCCCCTTGGGGAGGGGAACACTGAAGTTTTCTTT	CASSPLGEGNTEVFF
TRBV2	15	NA	NA	TRBJ1-2	TGTGCCAGCAGTCCCAGTACAGGGATGGGGAATGGCTACACCTTC	CASSPSTGMGNGYTF
TRBV7-9	17	few	TRBD1	TRBJ1-1	TGTGCCAGCAGCGCGGGACAGGGGGCCGCCTGGGACACTGAAGCTTTCTTT	CASSAGQGAAWDTEAFF
TRBV5-1	14	NA	NA	TRBJ2-3	TGCGCCAGCAGCTTGGTTGTCGGTGGAGATACGCAGTATTTT	CASSLVVGGDTQYF
TRBV6-2/TRBV6-3	13	NA	NA	TRBJ2-1	TGTGCCAGCAGTTACCTCGGGTACAACGAGCAGTTCTTC	CASSYLGYNEQFF